Here is one T cell receptor (beta chain) with its context. The antigen is undetermined. The data belong to a study of cytomegalovirus exposure and HLA in healthy donors. General observations from the study: With high specificity and sensitivity, the classifier reportedly diagnosed cytomegalovirus status.

Only in-frame clones appear in the TCRdb table, and some are missing; sequencing was by immunoSEQ multiplex PCR. The sample records about 140,000 clones, more than 75% being singletons. The sample taken for sequencing was PBMCs. This receptor was obtained from a young man in good health and CMV-seropositive.

The DNA of the CDR3 is TGTGCCAGCGAGGAGCGGGCCACAGATACGCAGTATTTT. Protein sequence: CASEERATDTQYF. The chain employs TRBV11-3 and TRBJ2-3; TRBD2 is a possible D gene (6 bases). The germline V gene has CDR1 SGHNT and CDR2 YENEEA. Trimming shortened V by 8 bases and J by 2 bases, and 11 bases separated the two germline ends. This CDR3 has 13 amino acids.